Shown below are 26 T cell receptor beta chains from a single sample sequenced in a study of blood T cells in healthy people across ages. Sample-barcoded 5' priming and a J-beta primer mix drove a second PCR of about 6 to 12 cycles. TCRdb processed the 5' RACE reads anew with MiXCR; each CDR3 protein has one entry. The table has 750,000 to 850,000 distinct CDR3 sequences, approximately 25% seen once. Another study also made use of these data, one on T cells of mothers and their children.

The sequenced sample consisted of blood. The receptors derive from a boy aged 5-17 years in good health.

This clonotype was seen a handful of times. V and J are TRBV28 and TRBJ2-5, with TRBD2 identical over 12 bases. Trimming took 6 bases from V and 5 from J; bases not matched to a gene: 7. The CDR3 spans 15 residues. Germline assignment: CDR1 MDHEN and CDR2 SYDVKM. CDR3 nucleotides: TGTGCCAGCAGCCTAGCGGGAGGGGGATTTGAGACCCAGTACTTC. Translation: CASSLAGGGFETQYF.

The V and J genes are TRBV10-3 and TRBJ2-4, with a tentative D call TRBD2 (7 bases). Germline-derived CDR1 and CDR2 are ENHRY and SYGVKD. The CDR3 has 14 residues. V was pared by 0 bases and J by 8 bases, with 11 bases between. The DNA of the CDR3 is TGTGCCATCAGTGAGTCCAGGGGAGGGCACATTCAGTACTTC. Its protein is CAISESRGGHIQYF.

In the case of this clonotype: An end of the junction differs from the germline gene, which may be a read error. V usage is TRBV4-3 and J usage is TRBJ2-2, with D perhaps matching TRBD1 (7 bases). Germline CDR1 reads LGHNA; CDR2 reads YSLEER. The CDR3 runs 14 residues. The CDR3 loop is CASSRTGNTGGLFF. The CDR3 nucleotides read TGCGCCAGCAGCCGGACAGGAAACACCGGGGGGCTGTTTTTT.

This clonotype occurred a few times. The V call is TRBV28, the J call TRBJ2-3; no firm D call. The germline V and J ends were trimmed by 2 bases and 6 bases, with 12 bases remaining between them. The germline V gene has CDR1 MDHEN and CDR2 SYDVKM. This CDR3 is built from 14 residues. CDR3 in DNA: TGTGCCAGCAGTTTAGAATCCGGATGGGATACGCAGTATTTT. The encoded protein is CASSLESGWDTQYF.

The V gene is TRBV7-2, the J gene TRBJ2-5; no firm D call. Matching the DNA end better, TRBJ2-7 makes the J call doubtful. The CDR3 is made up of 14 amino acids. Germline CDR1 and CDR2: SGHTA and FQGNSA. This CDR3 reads CASSPGAPRYEQYF. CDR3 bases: TGTGCCAGCAGCCCCGGCGCGCCCAGATACGAGCAGTACTTC.

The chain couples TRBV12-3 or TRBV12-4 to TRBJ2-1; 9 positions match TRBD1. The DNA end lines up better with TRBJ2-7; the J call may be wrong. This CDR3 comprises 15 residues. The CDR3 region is CASSPGQGKTYEQYF. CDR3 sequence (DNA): TGTGCCAGCAGTCCGGGACAGGGCAAAACCTACGAGCAGTACTTC.

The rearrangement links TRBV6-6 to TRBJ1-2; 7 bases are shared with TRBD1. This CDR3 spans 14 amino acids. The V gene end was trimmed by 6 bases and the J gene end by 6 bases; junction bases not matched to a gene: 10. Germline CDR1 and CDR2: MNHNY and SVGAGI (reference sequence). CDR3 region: CASRSEGARDGYTF. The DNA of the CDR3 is TGTGCCAGCAGATCCGAGGGGGCTAGGGATGGCTACACCTTC.

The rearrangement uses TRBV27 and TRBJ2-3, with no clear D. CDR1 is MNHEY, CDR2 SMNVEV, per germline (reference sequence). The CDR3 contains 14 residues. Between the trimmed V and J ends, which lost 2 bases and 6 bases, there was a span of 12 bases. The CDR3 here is CASSLIRPGDTQYF. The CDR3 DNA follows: TGTGCCAGCAGTTTAATCCGCCCCGGGGATACGCAGTATTTT.

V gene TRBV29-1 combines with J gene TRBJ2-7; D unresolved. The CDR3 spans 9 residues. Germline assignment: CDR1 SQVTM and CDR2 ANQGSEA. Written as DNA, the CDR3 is TGCCCTAATCACCTGAAGCAGTACTTC. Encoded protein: CPNHLKQYF.

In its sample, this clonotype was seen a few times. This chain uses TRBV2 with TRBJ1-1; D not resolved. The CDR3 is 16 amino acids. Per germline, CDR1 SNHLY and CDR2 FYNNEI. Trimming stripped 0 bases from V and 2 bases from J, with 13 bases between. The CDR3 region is CASSEALGPPNTEAFF. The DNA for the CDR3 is TGTGCCAGCAGTGAAGCGCTAGGTCCCCCTAACACTGAAGCTTTCTTT.

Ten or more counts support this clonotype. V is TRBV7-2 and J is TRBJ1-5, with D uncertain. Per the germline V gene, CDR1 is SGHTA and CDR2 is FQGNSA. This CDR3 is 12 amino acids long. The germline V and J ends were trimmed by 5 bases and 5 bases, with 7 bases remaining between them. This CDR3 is CASSSSDQPQHF. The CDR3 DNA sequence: TGTGCCAGCAGCAGCTCGGATCAGCCCCAGCATTTT.

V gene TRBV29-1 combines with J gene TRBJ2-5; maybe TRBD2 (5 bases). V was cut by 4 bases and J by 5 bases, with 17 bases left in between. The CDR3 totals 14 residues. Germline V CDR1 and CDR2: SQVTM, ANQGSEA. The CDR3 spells CSVGGRLNLETQYF. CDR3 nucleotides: TGCAGCGTTGGTGGGAGACTAAATCTTGAGACCCAGTACTTC.

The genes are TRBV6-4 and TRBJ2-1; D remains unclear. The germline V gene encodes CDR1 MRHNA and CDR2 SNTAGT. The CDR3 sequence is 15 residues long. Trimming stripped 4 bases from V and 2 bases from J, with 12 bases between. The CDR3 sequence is CASSAGPAPYNEQFF. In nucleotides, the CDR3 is TGTGCCAGCAGTGCTGGACCTGCCCCCTACAATGAGCAGTTCTTC.

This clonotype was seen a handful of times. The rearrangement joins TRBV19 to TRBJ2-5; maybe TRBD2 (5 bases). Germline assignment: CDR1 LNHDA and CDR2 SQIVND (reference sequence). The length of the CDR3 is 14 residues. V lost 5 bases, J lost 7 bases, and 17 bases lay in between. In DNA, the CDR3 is TGTGCCAGTAGTGCCAAGGGCCGGGAAGGGACCCAGTACTTC. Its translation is CASSAKGREGTQYF. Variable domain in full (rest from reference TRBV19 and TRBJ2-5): DGGITQSPKYLFRKEGQNVTLSCEQNLNHDAMYWYRQDPGQGLRLIYYSQIVNDFQKGDIAEGYSVSREKKESFPLTVTSAQKNPTAFYLCASSAKGREGTQYFGPGTRLLVL.

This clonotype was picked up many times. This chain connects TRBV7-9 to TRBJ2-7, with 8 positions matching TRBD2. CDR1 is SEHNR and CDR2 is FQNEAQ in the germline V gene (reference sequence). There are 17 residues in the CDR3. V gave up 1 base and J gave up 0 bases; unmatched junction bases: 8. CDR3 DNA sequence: TGTGCCAGCAGCTTAGTGGCGGGGGGCCCCAGCTCCTACGAGCAGTACTTC. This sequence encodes CASSLVAGGPSSYEQYF.

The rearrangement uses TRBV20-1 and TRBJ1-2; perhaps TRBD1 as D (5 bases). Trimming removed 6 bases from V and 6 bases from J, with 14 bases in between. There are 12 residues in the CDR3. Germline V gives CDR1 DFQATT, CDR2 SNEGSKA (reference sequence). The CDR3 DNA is TGCAGTGCCATATCGGGGGGGGATGGCTACACCTTC. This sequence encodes CSAISGGDGYTF.

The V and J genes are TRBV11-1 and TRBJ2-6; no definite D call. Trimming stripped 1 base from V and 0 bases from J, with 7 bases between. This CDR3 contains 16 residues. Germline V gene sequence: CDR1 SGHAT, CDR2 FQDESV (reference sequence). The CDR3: CASSLESSSGANVLTF. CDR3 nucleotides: TGTGCCAGCAGCTTAGAGTCGTCCTCTGGGGCCAACGTCCTGACTTTC.

The CDR3 DNA reads TGCAGCGTTGTCGTCCCTGGCCGGGGCACCGGGGAGCTGTTTTTT. It encodes CSVVVPGRGTGELFF. This sequence joins TRBV29-1 and TRBJ2-2; weak D call: TRBD2 (5 bases). CDR1 is SQVTM and CDR2 is ANQGSEA in the germline V gene. V was clipped by 4 bases and J by 4 bases, with 16 bases between them. The CDR3 consists of 15 residues.

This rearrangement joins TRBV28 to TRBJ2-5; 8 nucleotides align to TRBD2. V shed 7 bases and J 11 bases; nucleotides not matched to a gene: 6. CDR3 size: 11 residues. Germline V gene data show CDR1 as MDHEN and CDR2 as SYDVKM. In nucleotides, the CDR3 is TGTGCCAGCACCGGGACTAGTTGGCAGTACTTC. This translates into CASTGTSWQYF.

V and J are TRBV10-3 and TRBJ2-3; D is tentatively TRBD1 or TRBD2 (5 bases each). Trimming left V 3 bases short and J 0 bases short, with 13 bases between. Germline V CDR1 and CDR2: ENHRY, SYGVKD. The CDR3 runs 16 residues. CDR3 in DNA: TGTGCCATCAGTGATCCCGGGGCCTATAGCACAGATACGCAGTATTTT. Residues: CAISDPGAYSTDTQYF.

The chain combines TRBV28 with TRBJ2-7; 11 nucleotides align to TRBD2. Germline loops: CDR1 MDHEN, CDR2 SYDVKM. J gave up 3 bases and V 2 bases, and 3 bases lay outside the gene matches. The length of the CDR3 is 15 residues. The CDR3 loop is CASSLVAGGRYEQYF. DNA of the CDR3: TGTGCCAGCAGTTTAGTAGCGGGAGGGCGCTACGAGCAGTACTTC.

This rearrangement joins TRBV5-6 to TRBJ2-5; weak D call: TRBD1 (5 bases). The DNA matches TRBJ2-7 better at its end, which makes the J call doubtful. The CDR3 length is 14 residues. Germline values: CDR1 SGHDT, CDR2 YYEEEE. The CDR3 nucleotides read TGTGCCAGCAGCTACCGACAGCGAGCCTACGAGCAGTACTTC. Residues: CASSYRQRAYEQYF.

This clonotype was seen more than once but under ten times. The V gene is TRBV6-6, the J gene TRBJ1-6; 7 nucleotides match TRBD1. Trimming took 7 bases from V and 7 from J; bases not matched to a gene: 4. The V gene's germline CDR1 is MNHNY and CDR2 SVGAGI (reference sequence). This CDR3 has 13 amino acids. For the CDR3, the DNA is TGTGCCAGCACCTCAGGGGGAAATTCACCCCTCCACTTT. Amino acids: CASTSGGNSPLHF.

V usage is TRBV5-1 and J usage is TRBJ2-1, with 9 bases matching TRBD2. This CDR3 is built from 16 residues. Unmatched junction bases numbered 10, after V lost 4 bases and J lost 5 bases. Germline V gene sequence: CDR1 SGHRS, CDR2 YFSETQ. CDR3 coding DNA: TGCGCCAGCAGCCCAGGTGGGACTAGCCAGAACAATGAGCAGTTCTTC. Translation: CASSPGGTSQNNEQFF.

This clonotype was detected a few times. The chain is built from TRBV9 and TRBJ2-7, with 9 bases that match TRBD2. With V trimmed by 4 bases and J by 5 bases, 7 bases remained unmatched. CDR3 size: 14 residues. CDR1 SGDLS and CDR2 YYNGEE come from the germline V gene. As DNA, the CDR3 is TGTGCCAGCAGCACGGGGACTAGCAGTCACGAGCAGTACTTC. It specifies CASSTGTSSHEQYF.

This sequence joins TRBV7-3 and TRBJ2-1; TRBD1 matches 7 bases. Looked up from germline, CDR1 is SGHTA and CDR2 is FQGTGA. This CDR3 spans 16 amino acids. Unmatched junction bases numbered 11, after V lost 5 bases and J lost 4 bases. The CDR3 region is CASSPHLDRRYNEQFF. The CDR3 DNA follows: TGTGCCAGCAGCCCCCACCTGGACAGGCGTTACAATGAGCAGTTCTTC.